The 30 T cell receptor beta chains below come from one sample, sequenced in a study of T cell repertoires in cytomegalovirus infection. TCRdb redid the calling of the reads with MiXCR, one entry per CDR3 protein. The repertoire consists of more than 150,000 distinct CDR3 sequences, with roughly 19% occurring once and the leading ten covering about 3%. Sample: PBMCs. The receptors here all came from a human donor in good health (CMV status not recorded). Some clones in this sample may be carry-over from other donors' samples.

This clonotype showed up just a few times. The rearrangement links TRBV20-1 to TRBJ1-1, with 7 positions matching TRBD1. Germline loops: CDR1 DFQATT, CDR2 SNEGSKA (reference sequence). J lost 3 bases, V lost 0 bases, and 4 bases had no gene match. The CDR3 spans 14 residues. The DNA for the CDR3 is TGCAGTGCTAGAGACAGACAGGGTTACACTGAAGCTTTCTTT. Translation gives CSARDRQGYTEAFF.

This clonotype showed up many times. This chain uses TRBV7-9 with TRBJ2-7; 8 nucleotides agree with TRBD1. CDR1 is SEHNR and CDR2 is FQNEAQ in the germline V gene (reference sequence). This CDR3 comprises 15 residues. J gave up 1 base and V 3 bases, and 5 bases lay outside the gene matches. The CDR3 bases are TGTGCCAGCAGCTTGGAGAGGACAGGGTCCTACGAGCAGTACTTC. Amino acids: CASSLERTGSYEQYF.

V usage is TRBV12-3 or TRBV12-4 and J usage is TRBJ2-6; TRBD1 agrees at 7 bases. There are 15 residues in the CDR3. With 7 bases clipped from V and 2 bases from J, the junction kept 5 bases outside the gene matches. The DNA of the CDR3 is TGTGCCAGCACTAGAGGGGGCGCTGGGGCCAACGTCCTGACTTTC. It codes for CASTRGGAGANVLTF.

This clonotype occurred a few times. The CDR3 region is CASSLNSASSYEQYF. The DNA for the CDR3 is TGTGCCAGCAGTCTAAACAGCGCCTCCTCCTACGAGCAGTACTTC. This chain joins TRBV7-2 and TRBJ2-7; D not certain. The V gene's germline CDR1 is SGHTA and CDR2 FQGNSA. The CDR3 sequence is 15 residues long. V was trimmed by 6 bases and J by 0 bases, leaving 15 bases between them.

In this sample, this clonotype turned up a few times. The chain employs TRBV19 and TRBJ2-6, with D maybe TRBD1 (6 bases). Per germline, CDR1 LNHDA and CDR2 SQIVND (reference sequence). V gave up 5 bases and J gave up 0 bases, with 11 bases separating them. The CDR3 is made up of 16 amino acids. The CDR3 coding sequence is TGTGCCAGTAGTTACGGCAGGGGCTCTGGGGCCAACGTCCTGACTTTC. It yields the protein CASSYGRGSGANVLTF.

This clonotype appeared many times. The CDR3 here is CASSLRASGNTEAFF. The CDR3 DNA is TGTGCCAGCAGCTTAAGGGCCTCGGGGAACACTGAAGCTTTCTTT. V usage is TRBV7-2 and J usage is TRBJ1-1; D gene ambiguous. Trimming pared 2 bases from V and 1 base from J, leaving 11 bases between. CDR1 is SGHTA, CDR2 FQGNSA, per germline. The CDR3 consists of 15 residues.

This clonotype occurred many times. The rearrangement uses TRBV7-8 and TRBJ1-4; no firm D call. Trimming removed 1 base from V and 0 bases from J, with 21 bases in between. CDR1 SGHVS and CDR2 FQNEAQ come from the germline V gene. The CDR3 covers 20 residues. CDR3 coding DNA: TGTGCCAGCAGCTTAGGGCGCAGAGCAGGATTAGTTGCAACTAATGAAAAACTGTTTTTT. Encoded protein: CASSLGRRAGLVATNEKLFF.

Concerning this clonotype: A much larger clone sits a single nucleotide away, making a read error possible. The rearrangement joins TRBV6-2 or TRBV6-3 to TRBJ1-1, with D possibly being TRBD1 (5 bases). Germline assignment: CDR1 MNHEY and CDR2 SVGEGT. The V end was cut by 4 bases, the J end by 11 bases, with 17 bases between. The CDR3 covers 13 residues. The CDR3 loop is CASSFLGHKHAFF. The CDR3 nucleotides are TGTGCCAGCAGTTTCTTAGGACACAAGCATGCTTTCTTT.

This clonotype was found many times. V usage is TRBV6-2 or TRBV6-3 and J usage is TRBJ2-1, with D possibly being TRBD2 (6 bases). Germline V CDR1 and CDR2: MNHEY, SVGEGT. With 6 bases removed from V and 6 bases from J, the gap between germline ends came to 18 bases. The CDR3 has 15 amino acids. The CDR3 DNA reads TGTGCCAGCAGGCAACTAGCAGGTGTTCCCAATGAGCAGTTCTTC. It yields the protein CASRQLAGVPNEQFF.

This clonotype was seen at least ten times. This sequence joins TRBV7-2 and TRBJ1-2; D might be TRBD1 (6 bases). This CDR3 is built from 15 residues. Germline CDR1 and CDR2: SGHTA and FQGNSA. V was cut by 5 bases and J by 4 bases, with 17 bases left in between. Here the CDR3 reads CASSKDRRGFYGYTF. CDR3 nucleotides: TGTGCCAGCAGCAAAGACAGGCGGGGGTTCTATGGCTACACCTTC.

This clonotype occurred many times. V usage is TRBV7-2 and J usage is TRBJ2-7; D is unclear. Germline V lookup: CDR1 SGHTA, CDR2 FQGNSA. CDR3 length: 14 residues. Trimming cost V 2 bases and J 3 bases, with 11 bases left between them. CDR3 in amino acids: CASSLSTMGYEQYF. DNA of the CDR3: TGTGCCAGCAGCTTATCGACCATGGGCTACGAGCAGTACTTC. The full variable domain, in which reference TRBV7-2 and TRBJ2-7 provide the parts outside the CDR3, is GAGVSQSPSNKVTEKGKDVELRCDPISGHTALYWYRQSLGQGLEFLIYFQGNSAPDKSGLPSDRFSAERTGGSVSTLTIQRTQQEDSAVYLCASSLSTMGYEQYFGPGTRLTVT.

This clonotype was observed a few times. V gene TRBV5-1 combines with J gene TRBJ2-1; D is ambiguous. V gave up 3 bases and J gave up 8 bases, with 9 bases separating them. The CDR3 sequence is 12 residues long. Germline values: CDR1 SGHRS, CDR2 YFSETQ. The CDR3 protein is CASSSPNDEQFF. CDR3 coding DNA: TGCGCCAGCAGCTCCCCGAACGATGAGCAGTTCTTC.

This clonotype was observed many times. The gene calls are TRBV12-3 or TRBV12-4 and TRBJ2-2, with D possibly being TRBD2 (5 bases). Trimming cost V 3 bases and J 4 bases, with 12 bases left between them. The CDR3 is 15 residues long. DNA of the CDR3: TGTGCCAGCAGTTTGCGGGCAAGTTCCACCGGGGAGCTGTTTTTT. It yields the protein CASSLRASSTGELFF.

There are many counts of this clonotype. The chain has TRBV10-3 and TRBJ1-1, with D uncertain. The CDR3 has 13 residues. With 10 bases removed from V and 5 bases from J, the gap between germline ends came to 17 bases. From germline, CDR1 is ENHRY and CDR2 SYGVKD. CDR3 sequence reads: CATEPGGSTEAFF. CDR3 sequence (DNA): TGTGCCACCGAACCCGGAGGATCGACTGAAGCTTTCTTT.

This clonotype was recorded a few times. The CDR3: CASSQEPGLYNEQFF. The DNA of the CDR3 is TGCGCCAGCAGCCAAGAGCCAGGGCTGTACAATGAGCAGTTCTTC. J is TRBJ2-1 and V is TRBV4-1, with TRBD1 as a possible D gene (5 bases). Germline CDR1 MGHRA, CDR2 YSYEKL. The CDR3 runs to 15 residues. Trimming took 0 bases from V and 4 from J, leaving 10 bases between them.

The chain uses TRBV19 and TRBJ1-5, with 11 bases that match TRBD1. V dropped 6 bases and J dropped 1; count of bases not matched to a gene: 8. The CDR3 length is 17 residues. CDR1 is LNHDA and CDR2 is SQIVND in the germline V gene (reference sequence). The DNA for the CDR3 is TGTGCCAGTAGGCTGGGGACAGGGGGTGCAAGCAATCAGCCCCAGCATTTT. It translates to CASRLGTGGASNQPQHF.

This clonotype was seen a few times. The CDR3: CASSRTSGSRTYEQYF. CDR3 nucleotides: TGTGCCAGCAGTCGGACTAGCGGGAGTAGGACCTACGAGCAGTACTTC. V is TRBV6-6 and J is TRBJ2-7; 13 positions agree with TRBD2. CDR1 MNHNY and CDR2 SVGAGI come from the germline V gene (reference sequence). This CDR3 has 16 residues. Germline trimming cut 5 bases from V and 2 bases from J; bases unmatched to any gene: 6.

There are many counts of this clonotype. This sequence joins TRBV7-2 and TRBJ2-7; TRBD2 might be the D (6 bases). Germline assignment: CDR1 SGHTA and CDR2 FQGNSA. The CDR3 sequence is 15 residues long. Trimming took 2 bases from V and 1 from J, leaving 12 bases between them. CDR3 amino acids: CASSLSVGGSYEQYF. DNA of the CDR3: TGTGCCAGCAGCTTATCAGTGGGGGGTTCCTACGAGCAGTACTTC.

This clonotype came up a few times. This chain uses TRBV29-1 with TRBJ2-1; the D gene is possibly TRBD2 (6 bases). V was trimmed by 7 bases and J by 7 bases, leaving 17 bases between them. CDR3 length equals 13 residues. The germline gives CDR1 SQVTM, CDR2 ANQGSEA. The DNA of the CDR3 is TGCAGCGCGTCTCTAGCGAGTGGTAATGAGCAGTTCTTC. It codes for CSASLASGNEQFF.

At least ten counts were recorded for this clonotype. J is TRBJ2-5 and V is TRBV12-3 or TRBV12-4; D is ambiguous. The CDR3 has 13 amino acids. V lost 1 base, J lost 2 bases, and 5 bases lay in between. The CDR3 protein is CASSLVSQETQYF. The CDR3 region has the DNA TGTGCCAGCAGTTTAGTTAGTCAAGAGACCCAGTACTTC.

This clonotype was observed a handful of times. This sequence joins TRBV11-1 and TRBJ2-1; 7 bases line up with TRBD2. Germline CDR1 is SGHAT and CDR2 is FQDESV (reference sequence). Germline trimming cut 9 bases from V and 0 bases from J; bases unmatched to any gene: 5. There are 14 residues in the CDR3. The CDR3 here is CASTRDYSYNEQFF. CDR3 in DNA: TGTGCCAGTACCCGGGACTACTCCTACAATGAGCAGTTCTTC.

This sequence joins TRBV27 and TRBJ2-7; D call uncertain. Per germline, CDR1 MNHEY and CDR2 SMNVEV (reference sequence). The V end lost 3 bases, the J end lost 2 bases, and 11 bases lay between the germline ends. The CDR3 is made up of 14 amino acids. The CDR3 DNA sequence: TGTGCCAGCAGTTTTTTGGTCGGTACCTACGAGCAGTACTTC. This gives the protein CASSFLVGTYEQYF.

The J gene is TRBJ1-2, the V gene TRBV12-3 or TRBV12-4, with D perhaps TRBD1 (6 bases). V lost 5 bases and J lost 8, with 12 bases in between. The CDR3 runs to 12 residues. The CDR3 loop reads CASSPGGRGYTF. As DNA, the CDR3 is TGTGCCAGCAGTCCCGGGGGGCGGGGCTACACCTTC.

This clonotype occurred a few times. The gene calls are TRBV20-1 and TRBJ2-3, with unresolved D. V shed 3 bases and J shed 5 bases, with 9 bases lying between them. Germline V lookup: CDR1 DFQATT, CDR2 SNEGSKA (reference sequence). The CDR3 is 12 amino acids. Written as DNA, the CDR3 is TGCAGTGCTAGGGCCCTCAGAGATACGCAGTATTTT. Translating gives CSARALRDTQYF.

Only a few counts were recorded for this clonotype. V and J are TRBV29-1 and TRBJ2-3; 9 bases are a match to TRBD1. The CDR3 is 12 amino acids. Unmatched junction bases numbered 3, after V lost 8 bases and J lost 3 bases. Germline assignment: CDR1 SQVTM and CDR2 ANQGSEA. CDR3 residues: CSTGTGTDTQYF. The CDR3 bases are TGCAGCACCGGGACAGGGACAGATACGCAGTATTTT.

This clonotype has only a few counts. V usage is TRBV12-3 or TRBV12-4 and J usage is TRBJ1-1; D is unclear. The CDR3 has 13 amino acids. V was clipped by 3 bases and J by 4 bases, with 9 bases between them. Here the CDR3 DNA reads TGTGCCAGCAGTTTTGGTCCGAGCACTGAAGCTTTCTTT. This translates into CASSFGPSTEAFF.

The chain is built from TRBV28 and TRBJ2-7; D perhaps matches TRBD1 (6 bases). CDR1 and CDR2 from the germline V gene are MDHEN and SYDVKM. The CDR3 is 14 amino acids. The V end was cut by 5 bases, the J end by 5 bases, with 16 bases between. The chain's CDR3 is CASSERQEWDEQYF. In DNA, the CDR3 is TGTGCCAGCAGTGAACGACAGGAATGGGACGAGCAGTACTTC. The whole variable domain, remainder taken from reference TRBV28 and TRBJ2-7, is DVKVTQSSRYLVKRTGEKVFLECVQDMDHENMFWYRQDPGLGLRLIYFSYDVKMKEKGDIPEGYSVSREKKERFSLILESASTNQTSMYLCASSERQEWDEQYFGPGTRLTVT.

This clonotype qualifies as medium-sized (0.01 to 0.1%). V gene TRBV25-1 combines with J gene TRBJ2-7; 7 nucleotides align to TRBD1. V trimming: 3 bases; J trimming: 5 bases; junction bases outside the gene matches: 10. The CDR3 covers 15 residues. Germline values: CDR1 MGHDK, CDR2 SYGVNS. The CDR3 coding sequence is TGTGCCAGCAGTGACGCCGGCGACAGGGCCAACGAGCAGTACTTC. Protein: CASSDAGDRANEQYF.

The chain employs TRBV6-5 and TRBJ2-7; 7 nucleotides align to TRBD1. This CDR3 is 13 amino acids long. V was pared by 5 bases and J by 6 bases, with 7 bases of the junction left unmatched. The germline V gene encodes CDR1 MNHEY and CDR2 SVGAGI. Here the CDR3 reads CASSITGAGEQYF. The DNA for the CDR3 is TGTGCCAGCAGTATAACAGGGGCGGGCGAGCAGTACTTC.

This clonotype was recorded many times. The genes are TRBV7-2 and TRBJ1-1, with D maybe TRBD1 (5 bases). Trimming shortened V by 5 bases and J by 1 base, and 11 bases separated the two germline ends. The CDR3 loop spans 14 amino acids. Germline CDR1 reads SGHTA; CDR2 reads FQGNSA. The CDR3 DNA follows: TGTGCCAGCAGCCCGAGGAGGGGGAACACTGAAGCTTTCTTT. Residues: CASSPRRGNTEAFF.